Here is one T cell receptor (beta chain) with its context. Antigen specificity is unknown. This sample was included in a study of CXCR3-negative and CXCR3-positive naive CD8 T cells. Whole-study results and caveats: Whereas both naive subsets had comparably high diversity, memory CD8+ cells had much lower diversity. CXCR3-positive naive cells had TRB CDR3s that were more hydrophobic than CXCR3-negative naive cells had.

cDNA libraries for TRB were generated by 5' RACE incorporating UMI labels. TCRdb derives one entry per CDR3 protein from the 5' RACE reads, leaving out DNA. The sample's table shows 55,000 to 65,000 distinct CDR3 sequences. Per the germline V gene, CDR1 is MNHEY and CDR2 is SVGEGT. CDR3 length: 13 residues. The chain joins TRBV6-2 or TRBV6-3 to TRBJ2-5; no DNA is available, so the TRBD2 call from TCRdb remains unchecked. This TCR derives from a human donor in good health. Some clones in this sample may be carry-over from other donors' samples. Sequencing was performed on naive CXCR3+ CD8+ T cells from blood. Subset defined: CD45RO-CCR7+CD27+CD95- naive CD8+ T cells expressing CXCR3 (TNR3+). Here the CDR3 reads CASSYSTGLVQYF.